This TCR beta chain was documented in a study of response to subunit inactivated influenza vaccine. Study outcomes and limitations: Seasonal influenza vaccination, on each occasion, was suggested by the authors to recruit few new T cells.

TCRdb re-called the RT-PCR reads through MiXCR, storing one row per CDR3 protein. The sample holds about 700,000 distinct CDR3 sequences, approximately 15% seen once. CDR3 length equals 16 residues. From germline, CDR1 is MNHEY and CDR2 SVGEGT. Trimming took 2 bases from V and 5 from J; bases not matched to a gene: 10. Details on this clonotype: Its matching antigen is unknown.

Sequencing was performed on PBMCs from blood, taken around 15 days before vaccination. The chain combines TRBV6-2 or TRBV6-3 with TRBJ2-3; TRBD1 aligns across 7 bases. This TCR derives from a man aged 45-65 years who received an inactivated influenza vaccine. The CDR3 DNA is TGTGCCAGCAGTTACCGACAGGGTGGTCGGAGAGATACGCAGTATTTT. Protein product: CASSYRQGGRRDTQYF.